This TCR beta chain was identified in a study of blood T cell repertoires in COVID-19. About the research overall: Samples of COVID-19 (acute and convalescent) were obtained from the United States, Italy and Spain. The analysed material was cDNA or gDNA that came from T cells, B-cell-depleted T cells, or PBMCs.

Germline V lookup: CDR1 SGHRS, CDR2 YFSETQ. Between the trimmed V and J ends, which lost 3 bases and 4 bases, there was a span of 22 bases. This CDR3 is built from 17 residues. In the authors' methods: Amplification from reference gene primers served as the basis for estimated nucleated cell counts. The protocol was immunoSEQ multiplex PCR, while the TCRdb copy is restricted to in-frame clones and leaves out a portion. V, J and clone size were drawn from that table, and D and trimming were deduced from the DNA. The sample yields under 45,000 clones, about 88% seen once. The chain has TRBV5-1 and TRBJ1-2, with D tentatively TRBD1 (6 bases). The sample taken for sequencing was peripheral blood. The clonotype originates from a human donor in a cohort sampled during active COVID-19. The CDR3 protein is CASSSGVGDLQGYGYTF. CDR3 nucleotide sequence: TGCGCCAGCAGCTCTGGGGTGGGGGACCTACAGGGCTATGGCTACACCTTC.